Shown below are 22 T cell receptor beta chains from a single sample sequenced in a study of OX40 agonist ivuxolimab in advanced cancers. Method: immunoSEQ multiplex PCR; TCRdb's copy keeps in-frame clones and lacks some. Here the sample spans tens of thousands of clones, 70% to 85% being singletons. Here the sequenced sample was CD4+ or CD8+ T cells sorted from blood, taken in a trial of the OX40 agonist ivuxolimab. The receptors derive from an adult with an advanced solid tumor such as melanoma, head and neck, liver or kidney cancer.

The chain links TRBV18 to TRBJ2-1; the match to TRBD2 covers 11 bases. The CDR3 has 17 residues. Unmatched junction bases numbered 7, after V lost 3 bases and J lost 3 bases. CDR1 KGHSH and CDR2 LQKENI come from the germline V gene. CDR3 sequence: CASSPPSGTSGYNEQFF. CDR3 DNA sequence: TGTGCCAGCTCACCCCCCTCGGGGACTAGCGGCTACAATGAGCAGTTCTTC.

The rearrangement uses TRBV5-1 and TRBJ1-2; D gene ambiguous. The CDR3 is 15 amino acids. Germline V gene data show CDR1 as SGHRS and CDR2 as YFSETQ. The V end lost 4 bases, the J end lost 0 bases, and 13 bases lay between the germline ends. The CDR3 region is CASSTSALPNYGYTF. The CDR3 region has the DNA TGCGCCAGCAGCACCTCGGCTCTCCCTAACTATGGCTACACCTTC. The variable domain in full, with the rest retrieved from reference TRBV5-1 and TRBJ1-2, is KAGVTQTPRYLIKTRGQQVTLSCSPISGHRSVSWYQQTPGQGLQFLFEYFSETQRNKGNFPGRFSGRQFSNSRSEMNVSTLELGDSALYLCASSTSALPNYGYTFGSGTRLTVV.

The chain carries TRBV2 and TRBJ1-5, with D perhaps matching TRBD1 (6 bases). The germline V gene has CDR1 SNHLY and CDR2 FYNNEI. This CDR3 is built from 15 residues. V lost 4 bases and J 6 bases, leaving 16 bases between the germline ends. The CDR3 DNA reads TGTGCCAGCAGTGCCACGTCGGGAGGGGGTCAGCCCCAGCATTTT. Residues: CASSATSGGGQPQHF.

The CDR3 sequence: CASSGQRGRSETQYF. CDR3 nucleotides: TGTGCCAGCAGCGGCCAGAGGGGGCGGTCGGAGACCCAGTACTTC. The genes are TRBV5-4 and TRBJ2-5; the match to TRBD1 covers 7 bases. The CDR3 spans 15 residues. CDR1 and CDR2 (germline): SGHNT, YYREEE (reference sequence). The V gene end was trimmed by 4 bases and the J gene end by 5 bases; junction bases not matched to a gene: 11.

The genes are TRBV9 and TRBJ2-1; 13 bases align to TRBD2. CDR1 SGDLS and CDR2 YYNGEE come from the germline V gene. J was trimmed by 6 bases and V by 6 bases; bases with no gene match: 6. The CDR3 consists of 15 residues. The chain's CDR3 is CASTKGLAGANEQFF. In DNA, the CDR3 is TGTGCCAGCACAAAAGGACTAGCGGGAGCCAATGAGCAGTTCTTC.

This chain connects TRBV19 to TRBJ2-6, with D uncertain. In germline, CDR1 is LNHDA, CDR2 SQIVND (reference sequence). Trimming shortened V by 3 bases and J by 8 bases, and 11 bases separated the two germline ends. The CDR3 loop spans 14 amino acids. The CDR3: CASSMSRASNVLTF. CDR3 nucleotide sequence: TGTGCCAGTAGTATGTCGAGAGCCTCCAACGTCCTGACTTTC.

The chain joins TRBV11-2 to TRBJ2-5; perhaps D is TRBD1 or TRBD2 (5 bases each). Looked up from germline, CDR1 is SGHAT and CDR2 is FQNNGV. V was clipped by 3 bases and J by 2 bases, with 22 bases between them. The CDR3 is 18 amino acids. The CDR3 DNA follows: TGTGCCAGCAGCTTTCTACGTCTTTCCGGGACGGATCAAGAGACCCAGTACTTC. It specifies CASSFLRLSGTDQETQYF.

This clone was seen a handful of times. The rearrangement joins TRBV6-5 to TRBJ2-7; D possibly matches TRBD1 or TRBD2 (6 bases each). The V gene's germline CDR1 is MNHEY and CDR2 SVGAGI. Deletions cut 8 bases from V and 4 bases from J, with 18 bases between. The CDR3 length is 14 residues. CDR3 loop: CASPVGGLLYEQYF. DNA for the CDR3: TGTGCCAGCCCGGTAGGGGGGCTCCTTTACGAGCAGTACTTC.

This sequence joins TRBV5-1 and TRBJ2-4; perhaps D is TRBD1 or TRBD2 (5 bases each). Per the germline V gene, CDR1 is SGHRS and CDR2 is YFSETQ. This CDR3 region has 18 residues. Trimming shortened V by 2 bases and J by 0 bases, and 18 bases separated the two germline ends. CDR3 amino acids: CASSFQLGTPLAKNIQYF. In DNA, the CDR3 is TGCGCCAGCAGCTTTCAACTTGGGACCCCATTAGCCAAAAACATTCAGTACTTC.

V and J are TRBV5-1 and TRBJ1-2, with a weak D call TRBD1 (5 bases). Looked up from germline, CDR1 is SGHRS and CDR2 is YFSETQ. The CDR3 length is 12 residues. V dropped 2 bases and J dropped 4 bases, with 6 bases sitting between them. This chain's CDR3 is CASSFDSYGYTF. For the CDR3, the DNA is TGCGCCAGCAGCTTCGACAGCTATGGCTACACCTTC.

This clone was recorded only once. The V and J genes are TRBV11-2 and TRBJ1-2, with D possibly matching TRBD1 (6 bases). The germline gives CDR1 SGHAT, CDR2 FQNNGV. The CDR3 is 15 amino acids. V shed 5 bases and J shed 0 bases, with 13 bases lying between them. The DNA for the CDR3 is TGTGCCAGCAGCCCCCTGACAGGTGCTAACTATGGCTACACCTTC. This translates into CASSPLTGANYGYTF.

The rearrangement joins TRBV5-4 to TRBJ1-2; D may be TRBD1 (6 bases). CDR3 length: 15 amino acids. Per the germline V gene, CDR1 is SGHNT and CDR2 is YYREEE (reference sequence). V lost 4 bases, J lost 3 bases, and 16 bases lay in between. DNA for the CDR3: TGTGCCAGCAGCCGCGGAACAGGGTCCGACTATGGCTACACCTTC. It encodes CASSRGTGSDYGYTF. Supplemented by reference TRBV5-4 and TRBJ1-2, the full variable domain reads ETGVTQSPTHLIKTRGQQVTLRCSSQSGHNTVSWYQQALGQGPQFIFQYYREEENGRGNFPPRFSGLQFPNYSSELNVNALELDDSALYLCASSRGTGSDYGYTFGSGTRLTVV.

This clone came up once. V gene TRBV5-1 combines with J gene TRBJ2-1, with TRBD2 matching over 8 bases. Unmatched junction bases numbered 7, after V lost 2 bases and J lost 6 bases. The CDR3 is 15 residues long. Germline V gene lookup returns CDR1 SGHRS and CDR2 YFSETQ. The CDR3 DNA is TGCGCCAGCAGCTTTGGACTAGCCGGAGGCAATGAGCAGTTCTTC. This translates into CASSFGLAGGNEQFF.

The V gene is TRBV9, the J gene TRBJ2-7; D is ambiguous. Trimming took off 7 bases at V and 5 bases at J, with 4 bases between the two ends. CDR3 length: 9 residues. In germline, CDR1 is SGDLS, CDR2 YYNGEE. CDR3 sequence reads: CASVNEQYF. The CDR3 nucleotides read TGTGCCAGCGTTAACGAGCAGTACTTC.

This chain uses TRBV15 with TRBJ2-3; D possibly matches TRBD1 or TRBD2 (5 bases each). Per germline, CDR1 LNHNV and CDR2 YYDKDF (reference sequence). This CDR3 region has 14 residues. V was pared by 1 base and J by 4 bases, with 9 bases between. The CDR3 bases are TGTGCCACCAGCAGAGCTCCGGGACCAGATACGCAGTATTTT. Translating it yields CATSRAPGPDTQYF.

The chain has TRBV18 and TRBJ1-1, with D hard to call. Germline CDR1 reads KGHSH; CDR2 reads LQKENI. The V end lost 0 bases, the J end lost 1 base, and 9 bases lay between the germline ends. There are 15 residues in the CDR3. The CDR3 reads CASSPPEGKNTEAFF. CDR3 coding DNA: TGTGCCAGCTCACCACCGGAAGGGAAGAACACTGAAGCTTTCTTT.

The chain joins TRBV27 to TRBJ1-5; TRBD1 might be the D (6 bases). Trimming took 5 bases from V and 6 from J, leaving 11 bases between them. The CDR3 has 13 amino acids. Per germline, CDR1 MNHEY and CDR2 SMNVEV (reference sequence). CDR3 in amino acids: CASSPNRVQPQHF. The CDR3 DNA reads as TGTGCCAGCAGTCCAAACAGGGTTCAGCCCCAGCATTTT.

The rearrangement links TRBV18 to TRBJ1-4; 9 bases line up with TRBD1. Trimming at V came to 2 bases and at J to 0 bases, leaving 4 bases not matched to a gene. CDR3 length equals 17 residues. Germline CDR1 reads KGHSH; CDR2 reads LQKENI. CDR3 DNA sequence: TGTGCCAGCTCACCAGGGGGACAGGGTGCAACTAATGAAAAACTGTTTTTT. Protein product: CASSPGGQGATNEKLFF.

The chain carries TRBV2 and TRBJ2-2, with D perhaps TRBD2 (6 bases). Trimming stripped 4 bases from V and 3 bases from J, with 18 bases between. CDR1 is SNHLY and CDR2 is FYNNEI in the germline V gene. This CDR3 is built from 17 residues. CDR3 in amino acids: CASSAPLGGAHTGELFF. DNA of the CDR3: TGTGCCAGCAGTGCTCCTTTGGGGGGAGCCCACACCGGGGAGCTGTTTTTT.

This clone was seen only a few times. The rearrangement uses TRBV28 and TRBJ1-6; no definite D call. V lost 3 bases and J lost 7, with 7 bases in between. The V gene's germline CDR1 is MDHEN and CDR2 SYDVKM. This CDR3 has 13 residues. Here the CDR3 reads CASSFLPNSPLHF. The CDR3 DNA reads TGTGCCAGCAGTTTCTTACCCAATTCACCCCTCCACTTT. The variable domain in full, completed from reference TRBV28 and TRBJ1-6, reads DVKVTQSSRYLVKRTGEKVFLECVQDMDHENMFWYRQDPGLGLRLIYFSYDVKMKEKGDIPEGYSVSREKKERFSLILESASTNQTSMYLCASSFLPNSPLHFGNGTRLTVT.

This rearrangement joins TRBV9 to TRBJ2-1; D possibly uses TRBD1 or TRBD2 (6 bases each). The CDR3 sequence is 14 residues long. Germline CDR1 is SGDLS and CDR2 is YYNGEE. V was shortened by 3 bases and J by 10 bases, with 17 bases between the two germline ends. CDR3 sequence (DNA): TGTGCCAGCAGCGGCGGCGTGGGGGGCCGGGAGCAGTTCTTC. Protein sequence: CASSGGVGGREQFF.

The chain links TRBV28 to TRBJ1-5, with 7 positions matching TRBD1. The CDR3 consists of 14 residues. Per germline, CDR1 MDHEN and CDR2 SYDVKM. V was clipped by 6 bases and J by 2 bases; unmatched bases: 4. The CDR3 spells CASSPDRGNQPQHF. The CDR3 nucleotides read TGTGCCAGCAGCCCAGACAGGGGCAATCAGCCCCAGCATTTT. The whole variable domain, filled in from reference TRBV28 and TRBJ1-5, reads DVKVTQSSRYLVKRTGEKVFLECVQDMDHENMFWYRQDPGLGLRLIYFSYDVKMKEKGDIPEGYSVSREKKERFSLILESASTNQTSMYLCASSPDRGNQPQHFGDGTRLSIL.